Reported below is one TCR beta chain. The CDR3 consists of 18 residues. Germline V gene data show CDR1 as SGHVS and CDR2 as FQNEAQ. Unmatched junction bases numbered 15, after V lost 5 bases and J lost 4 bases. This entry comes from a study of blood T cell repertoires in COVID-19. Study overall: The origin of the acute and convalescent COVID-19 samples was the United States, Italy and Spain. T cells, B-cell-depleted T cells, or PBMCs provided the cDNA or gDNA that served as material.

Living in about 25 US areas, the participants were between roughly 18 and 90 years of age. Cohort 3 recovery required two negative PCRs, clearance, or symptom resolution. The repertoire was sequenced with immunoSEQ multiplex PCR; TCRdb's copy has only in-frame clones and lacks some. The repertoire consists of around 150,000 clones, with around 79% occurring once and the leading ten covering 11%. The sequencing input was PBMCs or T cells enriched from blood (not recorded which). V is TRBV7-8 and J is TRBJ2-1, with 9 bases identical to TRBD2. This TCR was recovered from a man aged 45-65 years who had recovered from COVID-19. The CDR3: CASSRLAAADFPYNEQFF. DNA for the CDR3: TGTGCCAGCAGCAGACTAGCGGCGGCCGACTTTCCTTACAATGAGCAGTTCTTC.